These 10 T cell receptor beta chains came from one sample sequenced in a study of cytomegalovirus exposure and HLA in healthy donors. Researchers ran the PCR with 60 Vbeta and 13 Jbeta primers. Generated by immunoSEQ multiplex PCR, the TCRdb table keeps only in-frame clones and is missing some. The sample carries tens of thousands of clones, roughly 84% recorded once. The sample was PBMCs. These TCRs come from a woman between 18 and 29 years old in good health and CMV-seronegative.

J is TRBJ1-3 and V is TRBV19; D perhaps matches TRBD1 (5 bases). Deletions cut 3 bases from V and 2 bases from J, with 14 bases between. The CDR3 length is 16 residues. CDR1 is LNHDA and CDR2 is SQIVND in the germline V gene (reference sequence). The CDR3 spells CASSIWRSGPGNTIYF. The CDR3, as DNA: TGTGCCAGTAGTATTTGGAGATCAGGGCCTGGAAACACCATATATTTT.

V gene TRBV18 combines with J gene TRBJ1-5; 11 positions match TRBD1. In germline, CDR1 is KGHSH, CDR2 LQKENI. The CDR3 totals 17 residues. Trimming removed 3 bases from V and 1 base from J; junction bases left unmatched: 5. CDR3 in amino acids: CASSPAGQGESNQPQHF. DNA for the CDR3: TGTGCCAGCTCACCCGCGGGACAGGGGGAAAGCAATCAGCCCCAGCATTTT.

V is TRBV19 and J is TRBJ2-5, with 7 nucleotides matching TRBD2. After removal of 3 bases from V and 4 bases from J, the junction contained 11 bases not matched to a gene. The CDR3 is made up of 16 amino acids. The germline V gene has CDR1 LNHDA and CDR2 SQIVND (reference sequence). DNA for the CDR3: TGTGCCAGTAGTATGGGTCTAGCGGAGTGGGGAGAGACCCAGTACTTC. Translated, it gives CASSMGLAEWGETQYF.

This chain uses TRBV7-3 with TRBJ2-2, with unresolved D. V was cut by 2 bases and J by 1 base, with 2 bases left in between. This CDR3 contains 13 residues. Germline V CDR1 and CDR2: SGHTA, FQGTGA. CDR3 in DNA: TGTGCCAGCAGCTTACGGAACACCGGGGAGCTGTTTTTT. Translation gives CASSLRNTGELFF.

The rearrangement uses TRBV28 and TRBJ2-7, with 8 bases lining up with TRBD1. The CDR3 is made up of 15 amino acids. Germline V gene data show CDR1 as MDHEN and CDR2 as SYDVKM. V shed 5 bases, J shed 4 bases, and the junction held 10 bases outside the gene matches. The CDR3 DNA sequence: TGTGCCAGCAGTGGACAGGGCCGGTTCGGGTACGAGCAGTACTTC. Its translation is CASSGQGRFGYEQYF.

The CDR3 sequence is CASSPEETANTGELFF. The CDR3 DNA sequence: TGTGCCAGCAGCCCTGAGGAGACAGCGAACACCGGGGAGCTGTTTTTT. The chain combines TRBV7-9 with TRBJ2-2; perhaps TRBD1 as D (5 bases). The germline gives CDR1 SEHNR, CDR2 FQNEAQ (reference sequence). With 5 bases removed from V and 0 bases from J, the gap between germline ends came to 13 bases. The CDR3 is 16 amino acids.

The J gene is TRBJ2-2, the V gene TRBV4-1; TRBD1 matches 9 bases. The CDR3 loop spans 17 amino acids. Unmatched junction bases numbered 5, after V lost 2 bases and J lost 1 base. CDR1 is MGHRA, CDR2 YSYEKL, per germline. CDR3 bases: TGCGCCAGCAGCCAACTACCGACAGGGGGGAACACCGGGGAGCTGTTTTTT. This codes for CASSQLPTGGNTGELFF.

This chain joins TRBV5-1 and TRBJ2-3; D is undetermined. Germline V gives CDR1 SGHRS, CDR2 YFSETQ. CDR3 length: 11 amino acids. V lost 6 bases to trimming and J lost 3 bases, with 5 bases between them. The CDR3 DNA follows: TGCGCCAGCAAATCGACAGATACGCAGTATTTT. This translates into CASKSTDTQYF.

The chain links TRBV5-1 to TRBJ1-1; 7 bases map to TRBD1. With V trimmed by 7 bases and J by 5 bases, 11 bases remained unmatched. Germline CDR1 is SGHRS and CDR2 is YFSETQ. The CDR3 consists of 14 residues. The CDR3 sequence: CASRTRTGGTEAFF. The CDR3 nucleotides are TGCGCCAGCCGAACTAGGACAGGTGGGACTGAAGCTTTCTTT.

The rearrangement uses TRBV9 and TRBJ2-7, with TRBD1 matching 9 bases. V shed 3 bases and J 4 bases; nucleotides not matched to a gene: 11. This CDR3 comprises 16 residues. Looked up from germline, CDR1 is SGDLS and CDR2 is YYNGEE. This CDR3 is CASSARGDRVSYEQYF. The CDR3 coding sequence is TGTGCCAGCAGCGCGAGAGGGGACAGGGTCTCGTACGAGCAGTACTTC.